The entry below describes one T cell receptor beta chain. This CDR3 region has 13 residues. Germline V gene sequence: CDR1 DFQATT, CDR2 SNEGSKA (reference sequence). The V gene lost 3 bases and the J gene lost 3 bases, with 11 bases spanning the gap. This sample stems from a study of T cell responses to AZD1222 COVID-19 vaccine. Libraries were prepared by immunoSEQ multiplex PCR; TCRdb keeps only in-frame clonotypes and omits some of them. The sample has 150,000 to 180,000 clones, about nine tenths seen once. Sequencing was performed on peripheral blood, taken after recovery from COVID-19. This TCR came from an adult who had recovered from COVID-19. The chain uses TRBV20-1 and TRBJ1-1; no definite D call. The CDR3 here is CSASFGGDTEAFF. In DNA form, the CDR3 reads TGCAGTGCTAGTTTCGGAGGCGACACTGAAGCTTTCTTT.